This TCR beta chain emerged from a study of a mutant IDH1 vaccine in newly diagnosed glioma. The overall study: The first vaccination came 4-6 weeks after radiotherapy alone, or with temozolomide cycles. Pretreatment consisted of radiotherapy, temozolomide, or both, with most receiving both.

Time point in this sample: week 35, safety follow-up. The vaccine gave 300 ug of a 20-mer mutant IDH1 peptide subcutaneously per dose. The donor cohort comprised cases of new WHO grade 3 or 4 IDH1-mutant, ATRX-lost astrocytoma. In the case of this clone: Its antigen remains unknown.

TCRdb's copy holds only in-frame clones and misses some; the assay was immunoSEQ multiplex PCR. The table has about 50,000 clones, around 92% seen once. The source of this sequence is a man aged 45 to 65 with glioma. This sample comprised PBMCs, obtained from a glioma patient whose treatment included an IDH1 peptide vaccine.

CDR3 nucleotides: TGTGCCAGCACTCCCGCTCAGGGGAATGAGCAGTTCTTC. Its translation: CASTPAQGNEQFF. This sequence joins TRBV4-2 and TRBJ2-1, with D perhaps TRBD1 (6 bases). Germline V lookup: CDR1 LGHNA, CDR2 YNFKEQ. The CDR3 is 13 residues long. Trimming removed 7 bases from V and 7 bases from J, with 14 bases in between.